This T cell receptor beta chain derives from a study of cytomegalovirus exposure and HLA in healthy donors. PCR used 60 Vbeta primers and 13 Jbeta primers. Assay: immunoSEQ multiplex PCR; the TCRdb copy retains only in-frame clones and omits some. This table holds about 140,000 clones, roughly 74% found once. The V and J ends lost 9 bases and 0 bases, in that order; junction bases with no gene match: 7. This CDR3 comprises 15 residues. CDR1 is MGHDK, CDR2 SYGVNS, per germline. The gene calls are TRBV25-1 and TRBJ1-1, with 10 bases matching TRBD1. This TCR was sampled from a man aged 35 to 55 in good health and CMV-seronegative. Input material: PBMCs. In nucleotides, the CDR3 is TGTGCCAGTACCGGGACAGGGGCAGTGAACACTGAAGCTTTCTTT. Translated, it gives CASTGTGAVNTEAFF.